This T cell receptor (beta chain) appears in the sequencing data of a study of pediatric ulcerative colitis. Here immunoSEQ multiplex PCR was the method, and the copy in TCRdb shows in-frame clones only, minus some. The sample yields about 64,000 clones, about 90% seen once. Trimming removed 4 bases from V and 7 bases from J; junction bases left unmatched: 3. This CDR3 region has 14 residues. In germline, CDR1 is WNHNN, CDR2 SYGVQD (reference sequence). The chain joins TRBV10-1 to TRBJ1-4, with 10 nucleotides matching TRBD1. Material for sequencing was blood. The sequence derives from a boy younger than 18 with severe ulcerative colitis. The CDR3 nucleotides are TGCGCCAGCAGTGCCCGGGACAGGGGTGAAAAACTGTTTTTT. This translates into CASSARDRGEKLFF.